Listed below are T cell receptor beta chains from one sample, sequenced in a study of radiation and T cells in renal cell carcinoma. Sequencing used immunoSEQ multiplex PCR; TCRdb keeps in-frame clones, though not all of them. In the table there are just under 80,000 clones, about 86% of which are singletons. Specimen: blood, collected from a patient whose treatment included radiotherapy and nephrectomy. These receptors were taken from a woman in her fifties or sixties with renal cell carcinoma. Both conserved end residues are part of each CDR3. The D gene is left open where the match is weak. Expanded clones get a size class; other rows say once, few or many, or leave the size out.

CDR3 | DNA | D | size | J | V
CASSFRGRSSYNSPLHF | . | . | . | TRBJ1-6 | TRBV7-4
CASSSLQGNTEAFF | TGTGCCAGCAGCTCGTTACAGGGAAACACTGAAGCTTTCTTT | . | few | TRBJ1-1 | TRBV7-7
CASSLISGGGLREQYF | TGTGCCAGCAGCTTAATTTCAGGGGGCGGACTTAGAGAGCAGTACTTC | TRBD1 | few | TRBJ2-7 | TRBV7-9
CASSWRAYNEQFF | TGCGCCAGCAGCTGGAGAGCCTACAATGAGCAGTTCTTC | . | . | TRBJ2-1 | TRBV4-3
CASSLRDMNGYTF | TGTGCCAGCAGTTTACGGGACATGAATGGCTACACCTTC | . | . | TRBJ1-2 | TRBV27
CASSFRQGVGTEAFF | TGTGCCAGCAGCTTCCGACAGGGAGTGGGCACTGAAGCTTTCTTT | TRBD1 | . | TRBJ1-1 | TRBV5-4
CASSSVVAGELFF | TGTGCCAGCAGCTCAGTAGTCGCCGGGGAGCTGTTTTTT | . | . | TRBJ2-2 | TRBV5-4
CASSLAPGQGPYEQYF | TGTGCCAGCAGTTTAGCGCCGGGACAGGGACCCTACGAGCAGTACTTC | TRBD1 | . | TRBJ2-7 | TRBV27
CAWSLQRNEKLFF | TGTGCCTGGAGTCTCCAGAGGAATGAAAAACTGTTTTTT | . | few | TRBJ1-4 | TRBV30
CASSPNYNEQFF | TGTGCCAGCAGCCCGAATTACAATGAGCAGTTCTTC | . | . | TRBJ2-1 | TRBV7-6
CASSKGVQGPQETQYF | TGTGCCAGCAGTAAAGGGGTCCAGGGACCCCAAGAGACCCAGTACTTC | . | few | TRBJ2-5 | TRBV7-9
CASSSDREGYGYTF | TGTGCCAGCAGCTCAGACAGGGAGGGCTATGGCTACACCTTC | TRBD1 | few | TRBJ1-2 | TRBV7-9
CVSSLDGIAKNIQYF | TGCGTCAGCAGCTTGGACGGTATAGCCAAAAACATTCAGTACTTC | . | . | TRBJ2-4 | TRBV5-1
CASSLGQGILAYEQYF | TGTGCCAGCAGCCTGGGACAGGGAATATTGGCCTACGAGCAGTACTTC | TRBD1 | . | TRBJ2-7 | TRBV7-9
CASSSGRAYEQYF | TGTGCCAGCAGCTCGGGCAGGGCATACGAGCAGTACTTC | . | . | TRBJ2-7 | TRBV7-9
CASSITEVADTQYF | TGTGCCAGTAGTATTACAGAAGTCGCAGATACGCAGTATTTT | . | . | TRBJ2-3 | TRBV19
CASRGQGGQPQHF | TGTGCCAGCAGGGGACAGGGCGGCCAGCCCCAGCATTTT | TRBD1 | . | TRBJ1-5 | TRBV6-5
CASSLTVGTNEKLFF | TGTGCCAGCAGCTTGACAGTAGGAACTAATGAAAAACTGTTTTTT | . | . | TRBJ1-4 | TRBV5-5
CASSPEQLGAFF | TGTGCCAGCTCACCAGAGCAGCTGGGAGCTTTCTTT | . | . | TRBJ1-1 | TRBV18
CASSPSGGPGIYEQYF | TGTGCCAGCAGCCCGAGCGGGGGGCCCGGGATATACGAGCAGTACTTC | TRBD2 | . | TRBJ2-7 | TRBV5-4
CASSAPTGQGGNTGELFF | TGTGCCAGCAGCGCCCCCACGGGACAGGGGGGGAACACCGGGGAGCTGTTTTTT | TRBD1 | . | TRBJ2-2 | TRBV9
CASSEGAYEQYF | TGCGCCAGCAGTGAGGGAGCCTACGAGCAGTACTTC | . | . | TRBJ2-7 | TRBV10-1
CASSAGEKLFF | TGTGCCAGCAGCGCCGGCGAAAAACTGTTTTTT | . | . | TRBJ1-4 | TRBV9
CASSSLQGAYGYTF | TGTGCCAGCAGCTCATTACAGGGGGCCTATGGCTACACCTTC | TRBD1 | . | TRBJ1-2 | TRBV5-4
CATRGRRTFSYEQYF | TGTGCCACCAGGGGTCGGAGGACTTTTTCCTACGAGCAGTACTTC | . | . | TRBJ2-7 | TRBV28
CASSVLGTRVPNEKLFF | TGTGCCAGCAGCGTCCTAGGGACAAGGGTACCTAATGAAAAACTGTTTTTT | . | . | TRBJ1-4 | TRBV9
CASSLRELAGVYEQYF | TGTGCCAGCAGTTTACGCGAACTAGCGGGAGTTTACGAGCAGTACTTC | TRBD2 | . | TRBJ2-7 | TRBV27
CASSLTTSGSTGELFF | TGTGCCAGCAGCTTAACCACTAGCGGGAGTACCGGGGAGCTGTTTTTT | TRBD2 | . | TRBJ2-2 | TRBV7-6
CASAPPGRGYEQYF | TGTGCCAGCGCCCCCCCCGGCAGGGGATACGAGCAGTACTTC | . | few | TRBJ2-7 | TRBV7-6
CASTGTSGTYLIYF | TGTGCCAGCACTGGGACTAGCGGGACCTATTTAATCTACTTC | TRBD2 | few | TRBJ2-7 | TRBV28
CASSQDIPGAANEKLFF | TGCGCCAGCAGCCAAGATATTCCGGGGGCTGCTAATGAAAAACTGTTTTTT | . | once | TRBJ1-4 | TRBV4-1
CSTGLAGGGVEQFF | TGCAGCACGGGACTAGCTGGGGGAGGGGTTGAGCAGTTCTTC | TRBD2 | . | TRBJ2-1 | TRBV29-1
CASSLTGSENTGELFF | TGTGCCAGCAGCTTAACAGGATCTGAGAACACCGGGGAGCTGTTTTTT | . | . | TRBJ2-2 | TRBV11-2
CASSWGQTGANVLTF | TGTGCCAGTAGTTGGGGGCAAACTGGGGCCAACGTCCTGACTTTC | . | few | TRBJ2-6 | TRBV19
CASSLSLRGSGSQPQHF | TGTGCCAGCAGTTTATCCCTCCGGGGGTCGGGTAGTCAGCCCCAGCATTTT | . | once | TRBJ1-5 | TRBV27
CASSQGTGFQYF | TGCGCCAGCAGCCAAGGAACAGGATTCCAGTACTTC | . | . | TRBJ2-5 | TRBV5-1
CASSEGRVDEKLFF | TGTGCCAGCAGTGAGGGTAGGGTTGATGAAAAACTGTTTTTT | . | once | TRBJ1-4 | TRBV2
CASSTRQGLGYNEQFF | TGTGCCAGCAGTACTCGACAGGGTCTAGGCTACAATGAGCAGTTCTTC | TRBD1 | . | TRBJ2-1 | TRBV6-6
CASSLLAEEQFF | TGTGCCAGCAGCCTACTAGCGGAGGAGCAGTTCTTC | TRBD2 | . | TRBJ2-1 | TRBV5-4
CASSPRWGGYQETQYF | TGTGCCAGCAGCCCTCGTTGGGGGGGGTACCAAGAGACCCAGTACTTC | TRBD2 | . | TRBJ2-5 | TRBV7-8
CASSFYSTDTQYF | TGTGCCAGCAGTTTTTATAGCACAGATACGCAGTATTTT | . | . | TRBJ2-3 | TRBV27
CASSDPVAPTGELFF | TGTGCCAGCAGTGATCCTGTGGCCCCCACCGGGGAGCTGTTTTTT | . | . | TRBJ2-2 | TRBV25-1
CAGRDRVDEQYF | TGTGCCGGCCGGGACAGGGTCGACGAGCAGTACTTC | TRBD1 | . | TRBJ2-7 | TRBV6-1
CASSLLAGDYEQYF | TGCGCCAGCAGCTTGCTAGCGGGAGACTACGAGCAGTACTTC | TRBD2 | . | TRBJ2-7 | TRBV5-1